This T cell receptor beta chain was recovered during a study of beta chain features in type 1 diabetes. The CDR3 is made up of 13 amino acids. V gave up 0 bases and J gave up 4 bases, with 10 bases separating them. Germline values: CDR1 GTSNPN, CDR2 SVGIG (reference sequence). TCRB transcripts that were expressed got sequenced, as all of the isolated RNA had been reverse transcribed. Produced via immunoSEQ multiplex PCR; TCRdb's table is partial and in-frame only. The sample lists around 250,000 clones; 27% were seen once. A single heparinised blood sample, averaging about 120 mL, was obtained per donor. Using CD45RO/CCR7/CD25/CD127/CD95/CD27, CD4+ naive, central memory, regulatory and stem cell-like memory cells were sorted.

The gene calls are TRBV30 and TRBJ2-7; TRBD1 is a possible D gene (5 bases). The source material was central memory CD4+ T cells from blood. The TCR sequence derives from a young man in good health. This CDR3 is CAWSVRQGYEQYF. The DNA of the CDR3 is TGTGCCTGGAGTGTACGGCAGGGATACGAGCAGTACTTC.